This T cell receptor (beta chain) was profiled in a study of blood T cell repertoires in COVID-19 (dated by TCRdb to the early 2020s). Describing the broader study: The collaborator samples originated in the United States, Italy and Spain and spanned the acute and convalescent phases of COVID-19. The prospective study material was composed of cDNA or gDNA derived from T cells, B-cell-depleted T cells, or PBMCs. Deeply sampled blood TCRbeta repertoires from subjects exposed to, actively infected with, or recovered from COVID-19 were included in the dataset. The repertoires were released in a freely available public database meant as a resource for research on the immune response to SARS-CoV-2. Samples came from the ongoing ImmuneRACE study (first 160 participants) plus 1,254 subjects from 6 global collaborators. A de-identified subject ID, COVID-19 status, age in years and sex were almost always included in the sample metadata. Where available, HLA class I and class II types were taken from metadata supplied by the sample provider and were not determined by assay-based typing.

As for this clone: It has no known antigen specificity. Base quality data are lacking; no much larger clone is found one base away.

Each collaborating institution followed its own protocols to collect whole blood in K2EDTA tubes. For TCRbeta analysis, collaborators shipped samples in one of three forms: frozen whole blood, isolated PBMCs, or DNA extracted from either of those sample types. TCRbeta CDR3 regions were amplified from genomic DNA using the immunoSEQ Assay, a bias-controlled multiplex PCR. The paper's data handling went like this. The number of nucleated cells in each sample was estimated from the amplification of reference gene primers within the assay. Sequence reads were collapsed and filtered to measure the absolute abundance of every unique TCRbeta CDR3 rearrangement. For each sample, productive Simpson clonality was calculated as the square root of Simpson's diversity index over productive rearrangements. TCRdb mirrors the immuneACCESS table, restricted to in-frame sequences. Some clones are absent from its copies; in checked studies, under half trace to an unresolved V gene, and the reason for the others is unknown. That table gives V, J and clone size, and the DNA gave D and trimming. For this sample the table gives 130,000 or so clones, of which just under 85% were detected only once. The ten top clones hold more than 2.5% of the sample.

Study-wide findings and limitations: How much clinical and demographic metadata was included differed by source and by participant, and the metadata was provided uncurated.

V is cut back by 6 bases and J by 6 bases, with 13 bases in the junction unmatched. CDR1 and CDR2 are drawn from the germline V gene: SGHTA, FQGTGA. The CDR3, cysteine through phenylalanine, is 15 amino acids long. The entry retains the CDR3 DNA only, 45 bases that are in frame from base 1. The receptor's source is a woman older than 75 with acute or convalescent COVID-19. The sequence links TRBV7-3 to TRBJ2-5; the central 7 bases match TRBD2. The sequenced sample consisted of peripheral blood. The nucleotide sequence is TGTGCCAGCAGTGCGGTAGCGGGTGACGAAAAGACCCAGTACTTC. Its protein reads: CASSAVAGDEKTQYF. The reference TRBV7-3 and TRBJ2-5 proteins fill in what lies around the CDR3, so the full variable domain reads GAGVSQTPSNKVTEKGKYVELRCDPISGHTALYWYRQSLGQGPEFLIYFQGTGAADDSGLPNDRFFAVRPEGSVSTLKIQRTERGDSAVYLCASSAVAGDEKTQYFGPGTRLLVL.